What follows describes a single T cell receptor beta chain. Its matching antigen is unknown. Other DNA sequences within the sample encode an identical CDR3. Only in-frame clones appear in the TCRdb table, and some are missing; sequencing was by immunoSEQ multiplex PCR. This table holds about 2.4 million clones, 90% to 95% found once. The ends lost 5 bases at V and 2 bases at J; junction bases unmatched: 6. The CDR3 is made up of 14 amino acids. The germline gives CDR1 SGHRS, CDR2 YFSETQ. This record comes from a study of shared clonotypes between healthy human individuals. Study-wide points: Inspection by rarefaction showed sorted-subset sequencing to be incomplete despite large depth.

This chain links TRBV5-1 with TRBJ2-5; 7 nucleotides match TRBD1. Material for sequencing was naive CD4+ T cells from PBMCs. The subset is: CD45RA+ positively selected. The TCR originated in a man between 18 and 35 years old in good health. Some clones in this sample may be carry-over from other donors' samples. The CDR3 reads CASSPGQIQETQYF. The CDR3, as DNA: TGCGCCAGCAGTCCGGGACAGATTCAAGAGACCCAGTACTTC.